In this sample, the clone carrying this T cell receptor beta chain turned up a few times. Its antigen is unidentified. The time point is: pre-sensitization, week 0. Treatment reported: therapeutic diphenylcyclopropenone sensitization with weekly scalp DPC. TCRdb recomputed calls from the RACE reads with MiXCR, one row per CDR3 protein. The sample has about 350,000 distinct CDR3 sequences, around 5% seen once. The trim removed 5 bases at V and 2 bases at J, leaving 4 bases unmatched. Germline CDR1 SNHLY, CDR2 FYNNEI. The CDR3 runs to 15 residues. The sample is drawn from a study of human T cells and chemical hapten exposure. Study in general: Sensitization employed 2% DPC on approximately 2 cm by approximately 2 cm of upper inner arm skin. General study findings and limits: Expanded TCRs formed significantly more large CDR3 similarity clusters than controls. Healthy individuals' immune responses may differ from those of donors, who had alopecia.

This clonotype originated in a woman aged 18-30 years with alopecia areata. Some clones in this sample may be carry-over from other donors' samples. The chain has TRBV2 and TRBJ2-3, with 10 bases that match TRBD1. The sequences come from whole blood, collected in connection with sensitization to the hapten diphenylcyclopropenone (DPC). The DNA of the CDR3 is TGTGCCAGCAGTACGGACAGGGGGTACACAGATACGCAGTATTTT. The encoded protein is CASSTDRGYTDTQYF. Full variable domain (missing parts from reference TRBV2 and TRBJ2-3): EPEVTQTPSHQVTQMGQEVILRCVPISNHLYFYWYRQILGQKVEFLVSFYNNEISEKSEIFDDQFSVERPDGSNFTLKIRSTKLEDSAMYFCASSTDRGYTDTQYFGPGTRLTVL.